The 24 T cell receptor beta chains presented below share a single source sample, sequenced in a study of blood T cell repertoires in COVID-19 (dated by TCRdb to about 2020). The protocol used for the library was the immunoSEQ multiplex PCR assay. The source is immuneACCESS, and TCRdb retained only in-frame sequences with V and J called. Part of the clones is not carried over; for the studies checked, unresolved V genes explain less than half of this, and the remainder is unexplained. This sample gives a few hundred thousand clones in total; roughly 80% of them show up just once. Around 3.3% of the sample belongs to the ten largest clones. Specimen: peripheral blood. The receptors were sampled from a woman aged 18-29 years with acute or convalescent COVID-19.

This rearrangement joins TRBV11-2 to TRBJ2-7; possible D gene TRBD2, 5 bases. Trimming took off 5 bases at V and 2 bases at J, with 16 bases between the two ends. Germline V gene sequence: CDR1 SGHAT, CDR2 FQNNGV. The CDR3 length is 15 residues. Here the CDR3 DNA reads TGTGCCAGCAGCCGGAATCCTCCGGGGACCTACGAGCAGTACTTC. Protein product: CASSRNPPGTYEQYF.

The chain joins TRBV21-1 to TRBJ2-7; the table's TRBD2 call for D was not verified on the DNA. TRBV21-1 has pseudogene status. CDR3 length: 16 amino acids. The CDR3 sequence: CASSKDGGLAGREQYF. The DNA for the CDR3 is TGTGCCAGCAGCAAAGATGGCGGACTAGCAGGTCGCGAGCAGTACTTC.

The chain is built from TRBV5-4 and TRBJ2-1; TRBD2 might be the D (5 bases). Trimming took off 7 bases at V and 10 bases at J, with 18 bases between the two ends. Germline V lookup: CDR1 SGHNT, CDR2 YYREEE (reference sequence). The CDR3 totals 13 residues. CDR3 DNA: TGTGCCAGCGGTCGGGAATATCTGAAAGAGCAGTTCTTC. Translated, it gives CASGREYLKEQFF.

The chain is built from TRBV5-6 and TRBJ1-4; D is unclear. Germline V CDR1 and CDR2: SGHDT, YYEEEE. The CDR3 is 15 amino acids. V shed 4 bases and J shed 5 bases, with 15 bases lying between them. DNA of the CDR3: TGTGCCAGCAGCCGAAATGGACGGGAGAATGAAAAACTGTTTTTT. Translating it yields CASSRNGRENEKLFF.

V gene TRBV10-3 combines with J gene TRBJ2-7; 12 bases map to TRBD2. The CDR3 has 15 amino acids. V shed 6 bases, J shed 3 bases, and the junction held 6 bases outside the gene matches. CDR1 is ENHRY, CDR2 SYGVKD, per germline. CDR3 sequence (DNA): TGTGCCATCAGGCGGACTAGCGGGGACGACTACGAGCAGTACTTC. Protein product: CAIRRTSGDDYEQYF.

The genes are TRBV28 and TRBJ2-7, with a possible D match to TRBD1 (7 bases). Germline V lookup: CDR1 MDHEN, CDR2 SYDVKM. The CDR3 sequence is 15 residues long. Trimming pared 6 bases from V and 4 bases from J, leaving 19 bases between. CDR3 amino acids: CASSPVARGEYEQYF. CDR3 DNA: TGTGCCAGCAGCCCGGTAGCCAGGGGGGAATACGAGCAGTACTTC.

This clone was found a few times. The chain employs TRBV29-1 and TRBJ1-1; TRBD1 matches at 7 bases. The germline V gene has CDR1 SQVTM and CDR2 ANQGSEA. The CDR3 has 11 residues. The ends lost 7 bases at V and 9 bases at J; junction bases unmatched: 8. The CDR3 DNA follows: TGCAGCGGACGGGACAGCAGTCAAGCTTTCTTT. Encoded protein: CSGRDSSQAFF.

The J gene is TRBJ2-5, the V gene TRBV3-1 (or the pseudogene TRBV3-2); TRBD2 is a possible D gene (6 bases). Germline V lookup: CDR1 LGHDT, CDR2 YNNKEL (reference sequence). V shed 1 base and J shed 5 bases, with 14 bases lying between them. CDR3 length equals 15 residues. In nucleotides, the CDR3 is TGTGCCAGCAGCCAAGTAAACGGGAGAGGGGAGACCCAGTACTTC. This codes for CASSQVNGRGETQYF.

This clone was found once. The chain links TRBV5-4 to TRBJ2-1; maybe TRBD2 (6 bases). Trimming took off 3 bases at V and 6 bases at J, with 19 bases between the two ends. In germline, CDR1 is SGHNT, CDR2 YYREEE (reference sequence). This CDR3 has 16 amino acids. The DNA of the CDR3 is TGTGCCAGCAGCTCTAGGGTGTCGGGAGTCGTCAATGAGCAGTTCTTC. Translated, it gives CASSSRVSGVVNEQFF.

The chain couples TRBV13 to TRBJ2-5; D is undetermined. From germline, CDR1 is PRHDT and CDR2 FYEKMQ (reference sequence). The ends were cut back, 5 bases at V and 5 bases at J, with 12 bases in the middle. The CDR3 length is 13 residues. CDR3 in DNA: TGTGCCAGCAGCGGAACCTCCGGGGAGACCCAGTACTTC. Translated, it gives CASSGTSGETQYF.

CDR3 residues: CATSEDRGPGTEAFF. In DNA, the CDR3 is TGTGCCACCAGCGAAGACAGGGGGCCGGGAACTGAAGCTTTCTTT. This chain links TRBV15 with TRBJ1-1; 10 bases line up with TRBD1. V shed 5 bases and J 5 bases; nucleotides not matched to a gene: 8. The length of the CDR3 is 15 residues. In germline, CDR1 is LNHNV, CDR2 YYDKDF (reference sequence).

The V gene is TRBV29-1, the J gene TRBJ2-7; TRBD2 is a possible D gene (6 bases). This CDR3 contains 12 residues. Per the germline V gene, CDR1 is SQVTM and CDR2 is ANQGSEA. Trimming removed 4 bases from V and 6 bases from J, with 13 bases in between. CDR3 residues: CSVATSWGEQYF. CDR3 coding DNA: TGCAGCGTTGCGACTAGTTGGGGCGAGCAGTACTTC.

J is TRBJ1-1 and V is TRBV6-1; 7 nucleotides line up with TRBD1. This CDR3 has 15 amino acids. V was pared by 3 bases and J by 4 bases, with 8 bases of the junction left unmatched. Germline assignment: CDR1 MNHNS and CDR2 SASEGT. CDR3 DNA: TGTGCCAGCAGTGAGCACAGGGGATCGAGCACTGAAGCTTTCTTT. As protein: CASSEHRGSSTEAFF.

This chain uses TRBV27 with TRBJ2-7, with 12 bases aligning to TRBD2. The CDR3 contains 15 residues. After removal of 4 bases from V and 2 bases from J, the junction contained 3 bases not matched to a gene. Germline assignment: CDR1 MNHEY and CDR2 SMNVEV (reference sequence). In DNA, the CDR3 is TGTGCCAGCAGTTCTCTAGCGGGAGGGGCCTACGAGCAGTACTTC. Translating gives CASSSLAGGAYEQYF.

The gene calls are TRBV9 and TRBJ2-1, with 7 positions matching TRBD2. The CDR3 has 15 residues. Germline CDR1 SGDLS, CDR2 YYNGEE. Trimming removed 6 bases from V and 4 bases from J; junction bases left unmatched: 10. The DNA for the CDR3 is TGTGCCAGCACCCCTATGGGGGGGGGTTACAATGAGCAGTTCTTC. Translating gives CASTPMGGGYNEQFF.

This chain connects TRBV5-1 to TRBJ2-7; possible D gene TRBD1, 6 bases. The CDR3 has 17 residues. The V end was cut by 0 bases, the J end by 4 bases, with 20 bases between. The germline CDR1 and CDR2 sequences are SGHRS and YFSETQ. The CDR3 DNA follows: TGCGCCAGCAGCTTGGGGCCGGCAGGACAGAATACTTACGAGCAGTACTTC. Protein: CASSLGPAGQNTYEQYF. The entire variable domain, with the rest obtained from reference TRBV5-1 and TRBJ2-7, is as follows: KAGVTQTPRYLIKTRGQQVTLSCSPISGHRSVSWYQQTPGQGLQFLFEYFSETQRNKGNFPGRFSGRQFSNSRSEMNVSTLELGDSALYLCASSLGPAGQNTYEQYFGPGTRLTVT.

The chain carries TRBV24-1 and TRBJ2-2; 8 bases fit TRBD1. Per the germline V gene, CDR1 is KGHDR and CDR2 is SFDVKD. V lost 7 bases to trimming and J lost 3 bases; unmatched junction nucleotides: 3. CDR3 length: 14 amino acids. The CDR3 spells CATRGQGDTGELFF. The CDR3 region has the DNA TGTGCCACCAGAGGACAGGGAGACACCGGGGAGCTGTTTTTT.

J is TRBJ2-3 and V is TRBV7-2; 10 bases are a match to TRBD1. Germline-derived CDR1 and CDR2 are SGHTA and FQGNSA. This CDR3 contains 15 residues. With 5 bases clipped from V and 5 bases from J, the junction kept 7 bases outside the gene matches. The chain's CDR3 is CASSRGQGQVDTQYF. In DNA, the CDR3 is TGTGCCAGCAGCCGGGGACAGGGGCAGGTAGATACGCAGTATTTT.

The V and J genes are TRBV29-1 and TRBJ1-2; D remains ambiguous. Trimming left V 6 bases short and J 2 bases short, with 10 bases between. The germline gives CDR1 SQVTM, CDR2 ANQGSEA. This CDR3 comprises 12 residues. The CDR3 reads CSVGTRNYGYTF. For the CDR3, the DNA is TGCAGCGTGGGCACCCGGAACTATGGCTACACCTTC.

The J gene is TRBJ1-1, the V gene TRBV7-9; TRBD1 is a possible D gene (5 bases). The CDR3 runs 15 residues. Germline CDR1 SEHNR, CDR2 FQNEAQ (reference sequence). Trimming shortened V by 1 base and J by 5 bases, and 14 bases separated the two germline ends. The CDR3 spells CASSLDGGGRTEAFF. The CDR3 bases are TGTGCCAGCAGCTTAGATGGGGGAGGGAGGACTGAAGCTTTCTTT.

The CDR3 protein is CASSLERHRSYEQYF. The CDR3 DNA sequence: TGTGCCAGCAGCTTGGAGAGGCACCGCTCCTACGAGCAGTACTTC. The genes are TRBV7-6 and TRBJ2-7; no reliable D call. V lost 3 bases and J lost 0, with 12 bases in between. From germline, CDR1 is SGHVS and CDR2 FNYEAQ. The CDR3 is 15 amino acids.

The V and J genes are TRBV7-9 and TRBJ2-1, with 9 bases lining up with TRBD2. The CDR3 extends over 19 amino acids. Germline V gives CDR1 SEHNR, CDR2 FQNEAQ (reference sequence). The V gene end was trimmed by 0 bases and the J gene end by 6 bases; junction bases not matched to a gene: 15. CDR3 sequence reads: CASSLAGLGREGPRNEQFF. The CDR3 nucleotides are TGTGCCAGCAGCTTAGCGGGACTAGGGCGGGAGGGCCCCCGCAATGAGCAGTTCTTC.

The chain employs TRBV25-1 and TRBJ1-6, with TRBD1 matching over 9 bases. CDR1 MGHDK and CDR2 SYGVNS come from the germline V gene. The CDR3 loop spans 16 amino acids. With 4 bases clipped from V and 10 bases from J, the junction kept 11 bases outside the gene matches. CDR3: CASSGLDRGRVSPLHF. The CDR3 DNA follows: TGTGCCAGCAGTGGGTTGGACAGGGGACGGGTCTCACCCCTCCACTTT.

A single count supports this clone. The chain couples TRBV2 to TRBJ2-1; 7 bases match TRBD2. The CDR3 is made up of 16 amino acids. V dropped 6 bases and J dropped 1; count of bases not matched to a gene: 9. Germline assignment: CDR1 SNHLY and CDR2 FYNNEI. The CDR3 region is CASSPVGGGSYNEQFF. Here the CDR3 DNA reads TGTGCCAGCAGCCCCGTTGGCGGGGGATCCTACAATGAGCAGTTCTTC.